Reported below is one T cell receptor beta chain. Which antigen it targets is not known. No much larger clonotype is one base removed from it; base qualities were not supplied. This sample was included in a study of cytomegalovirus exposure and HLA in healthy donors (dated by TCRdb to about 2017). Broadly, across the study: The 666 repertoires of the first cohort and the 95 to 150 validation repertoires were produced on the same platform, according to a later analysis. Along with the roughly 710-subject first cohort, a separate validation cohort of 120 different subjects was used. The study aimed to test whether signatures of past pathogen exposure could be identified by cataloging public T cell receptors. High-throughput TCR immunosequencing, statistical association of individual TCRs with disease status, and machine learning were combined to predict cytomegalovirus infection status.

Points the paper makes about the study in general: A few of the identified cytomegalovirus-associated TCR beta chains were confirmed in vitro to be specific for cytomegalovirus antigens. The study gave a list of 150 to 200 TCR beta chains associated with cytomegalovirus. Cytomegalovirus status was reported to be diagnosed by the classifier with high specificity and sensitivity in both the original and validation cohorts. The authors suggested that the approach could potentially be generalized to other disease states and immunological phenotypes. Most TCR sequences were observed very rarely across donors, whereas some public TCRs were present in many individuals. A later analysis found that TCRs clustered in the first cohort also tended to co-occur in the roughly 120 validation repertoires, with 94% of cluster scores above 0. A later analysis lacked HLA typing for the validation cohort, so it scored co-occurrence in that cohort across all 120 or so repertoires.

Taken from the germline V gene, the CDR1 and CDR2 loops are SGHTA and FQGNSA. V is pruned by 5 bases and J by 0 bases, leaving 10 bases of the junction without a gene match. The CDR3 contains 17 residues, cysteine and phenylalanine counted. Of the read, only the CDR3 DNA is kept; its 51 bases are in frame from base 1. Separate from the approximately 670-subject first cohort, the validation cohort of 95 to 150 subjects was the group to which the donors belonged. Library construction relied on the immunoSEQ multiplex PCR assay. As for the original processing: A statistical classification framework was built to diagnose cytomegalovirus status from the catalog of TCR beta chain sequences. TCRdb provides this immuneACCESS table in a form limited to in-frame rearrangements. Some clones are lacking; in checked studies, under half of them reflect an unresolved V gene, and why the rest are absent is not known. V, J and clone size are those of that table, while D and trimming were read from the DNA. The sample contains about 150,000 clones, around 84% of them found a single time. Together, the top ten hold 2.1% of the sample.

The sequence was collected from a human donor in good health. Recombination linked TRBV7-2 to TRBJ2-5; TRBD1 matches 9 bases in the middle. Sequenced: PBMCs. The DNA sequence follows: TGTGCCAGCAGCCTAAGACAGGGGGGCTCGTACCAAGAGACCCAGTACTTC. Its protein product is CASSLRQGGSYQETQYF. Where the CDR3 stops, the reference TRBV7-2 and TRBJ2-5 genes take over; the full variable domain is GAGVSQSPSNKVTEKGKDVELRCDPISGHTALYWYRQSLGQGLEFLIYFQGNSAPDKSGLPSDRFSAERTGGSVSTLTIQRTQQEDSAVYLCASSLRQGGSYQETQYFGPGTRLLVL.